Described below is a single T cell receptor beta chain sequence and its context. Its antigen is currently unknown. These data are taken from a study of T cell responses to AZD1222 COVID-19 vaccine. Study-level findings and limits: Baseline serology detected seropositivity in only 5 to 7 AZD1222 recipients. The study found vaccine-associated CD4 TCRs spanning spike, dominant at 160-218 and 743-854.

TCRdb's table, derived via immunoSEQ multiplex PCR, lists solely in-frame clones and lacks some. The sample records 90,000 to 100,000 clones, 70% to 90% being singletons. Specimen: peripheral blood, collected on day 0 of AZD1222 vaccination. The origin of this receptor is an adult in good health.

As DNA, the CDR3 is TGTGCCAGCATCCCCAGGGGATCCTACGAGCAGTACTTC. Its protein is CASIPRGSYEQYF. The gene calls are TRBV6-2 or TRBV6-3 and TRBJ2-7, with a weak D call TRBD1 (6 bases). This CDR3 region has 13 residues. Germline-derived CDR1 and CDR2 are MNHEY and SVGEGT. The V end lost 7 bases, the J end lost 1 base, and 11 bases lay between the germline ends.